A single sample gave rise to the 19 T cell receptor beta chains below, sequenced in a study of beta chain features in type 1 diabetes (dated by TCRdb to the late 2010s). Receptor libraries were prepared by the immunoSEQ multiplex PCR assay. The entire isolated RNA was reverse transcribed using the High Capacity cDNA Reverse Transcription Kit, and thus expressed TCRB transcripts were sequenced. In its TCRdb copy, this immuneACCESS table keeps in-frame sequences only and misses some clones. Where compared with another copy, unresolved V genes explain less than half of these, and the others have no known cause. The sample table shows under 250,000 clones, and approximately 11% are seen once. Roughly 1.3% of the sample is taken by the ten largest. The sequenced material came from central memory CD4+ T cells from blood. Receptor source: a man between 18 and 29 years old in good health.

In its sample, this clone was seen a few times. The chain employs TRBV29-1 and TRBJ2-5, with D perhaps matching TRBD1 (5 bases). Trimming removed 4 bases at V and 3 bases at J, with 9 bases between. Per germline, CDR1 SQVTM and CDR2 ANQGSEA. CDR3 size: 12 residues. The CDR3 region has the DNA TGCAGCGTTGCTAGGGGAAAAGAGACCCAGTACTTC. Protein product: CSVARGKETQYF.

In its sample, this clone was seen a few times. The likely explanation is a read error, given a far larger clone one base away. The V call is TRBV30, the J call TRBJ1-2, with 9 bases fitting TRBD1. Germline V gives CDR1 GTSNPN, CDR2 SVGIG (reference sequence). V trimming: 5 bases; J trimming: 7 bases; junction bases outside the gene matches: 14. This CDR3 has 15 amino acids. CDR3 region: CAWLRDRVSSRGYTF. In DNA form, the CDR3 reads TGTGCCTGGCTCCGGGACAGGGTCTCTAGTCGTGGCTACACCTTC.

V usage is TRBV12-5 and J usage is TRBJ2-1; D is uncertain. The CDR3 spans 14 residues. V was cut by 0 bases and J by 5 bases, with 8 bases left in between. The germline V gene encodes CDR1 LGHNT and CDR2 FRNRAP. CDR3 in DNA: TGTGCTAGTGGTTTGGTACGACACAACAATGAGCAGTTCTTC. The encoded protein is CASGLVRHNNEQFF.

This chain uses TRBV30 with TRBJ1-2, with TRBD1 identical over 7 bases. The ends lost 2 bases at V and 4 bases at J; junction bases unmatched: 7. Germline CDR1 GTSNPN, CDR2 SVGIG (reference sequence). This CDR3 region has 14 residues. The CDR3 coding sequence is TGTGCCTGGAGTTCCAGGACAGGAACCTATGGCTACACCTTC. Amino acids: CAWSSRTGTYGYTF. Combining the CDR3 with reference TRBV30 and TRBJ1-2 gives the whole variable domain SQTIHQWPATLVQPVGSPLSLECTVEGTSNPNLYWYRQAAGRGLQLLFYSVGIGQISSEVPQNLSASRPQDRQFILSSKKLLLSDSGFYLCAWSSRTGTYGYTFGSGTRLTVV.

The gene calls are TRBV7-6 and TRBJ2-5; D gene unclear. The CDR3 loop spans 16 amino acids. Germline V gene data show CDR1 as SGHVS and CDR2 as FNYEAQ. Trimming shortened V by 0 bases and J by 2 bases, and 13 bases separated the two germline ends. CDR3 sequence (DNA): TGTGCCAGCAGCTTAGCCACAGTCAATACACAAGAGACCCAGTACTTC. Protein product: CASSLATVNTQETQYF.

This clone has a handful of counts. The chain employs TRBV7-9 and TRBJ2-7; 9 nucleotides match TRBD1. Germline CDR1 is SEHNR and CDR2 is FQNEAQ (reference sequence). After removal of 4 bases from V and 6 bases from J, the junction contained 10 bases not matched to a gene. The CDR3 runs 15 residues. CDR3 protein: CASSSGQGVLREQYF. The CDR3 DNA sequence: TGTGCCAGCAGCTCGGGACAGGGAGTCTTACGCGAGCAGTACTTC.

This clone turned up a few times. The J gene is TRBJ2-3, the V gene TRBV4-2, with D unresolved. Germline-derived CDR1 and CDR2 are LGHNA and YNFKEQ. Trimming took off 5 bases at V and 4 bases at J, with 13 bases between the two ends. The CDR3 sequence is 14 residues long. The CDR3 DNA follows: TGTGCCAGCAGCTTCAGTAACATGGCAGATACGCAGTATTTT. This translates into CASSFSNMADTQYF.

This clone was seen a few times. The DNA of the CDR3 is TGCGCCAGCAGCTCCGGACAGGTCTCAGGGGTTGAGCAGTTCTTC. Its translation is CASSSGQVSGVEQFF. The V call is TRBV5-1, the J call TRBJ2-1, with 7 nucleotides matching TRBD1. The CDR3 spans 15 residues. V gave up 3 bases and J gave up 9 bases; unmatched junction bases: 12. Per the germline V gene, CDR1 is SGHRS and CDR2 is YFSETQ.

This clone was observed a handful of times. V and J are TRBV5-6 and TRBJ2-3; D remains unclear. The germline gives CDR1 SGHDT, CDR2 YYEEEE. V lost 4 bases, J lost 2 bases, and 23 bases lay in between. CDR3 length: 18 residues. This CDR3 is CASSPLPVTGPTTDTQYF. For the CDR3, the DNA is TGTGCCAGCAGCCCTCTACCGGTAACCGGGCCTACCACAGATACGCAGTATTTT.

The gene calls are TRBV7-9 and TRBJ2-3; either TRBD1 or TRBD2 may supply D (6 bases each). V was cut by 8 bases and J by 2 bases, with 14 bases left in between. The CDR3 is 14 amino acids. Per germline, CDR1 SEHNR and CDR2 FQNEAQ (reference sequence). CDR3 sequence: CASSPGALTDTQYF. CDR3 bases: TGTGCCAGCTCCCCGGGGGCACTCACAGATACGCAGTATTTT.

The sample holds a few counts of this clone. CDR3 sequence: CAWNRGSLREKLFF. For the CDR3, the DNA is TGTGCCTGGAACAGGGGTTCGCTCCGGGAAAAACTGTTTTTT. The chain recombines TRBV30 with TRBJ1-4, with TRBD1 matching 7 bases. CDR1 and CDR2 (germline): GTSNPN, SVGIG (reference sequence). This CDR3 contains 14 residues. V shed 4 bases and J 8 bases; nucleotides not matched to a gene: 10.

The V gene is TRBV6-4, the J gene TRBJ1-1; D not certain. Trimming removed 6 bases from V and 1 base from J, with 12 bases in between. Germline CDR1 is MRHNA and CDR2 is SNTAGT. The CDR3 is made up of 14 amino acids. CDR3 in amino acids: CASSPLPGNTEAFF. The DNA of the CDR3 is TGTGCCAGCAGCCCCCTGCCGGGGAACACTGAAGCTTTCTTT.

V usage is TRBV10-2 and J usage is TRBJ2-7, with 10 bases that match TRBD1. Germline loops: CDR1 WSHSY, CDR2 SAAADI. The CDR3 runs 15 residues. V dropped 6 bases and J dropped 0; count of bases not matched to a gene: 5. CDR3 sequence: CASRLGQGSSYEQYF. The CDR3 region has the DNA TGCGCCAGCAGGTTGGGACAGGGGAGCTCCTACGAGCAGTACTTC.

V and J are TRBV2 and TRBJ2-1; D ambiguous. The CDR3 contains 10 residues. V lost 4 bases and J 10 bases, leaving 5 bases between the germline ends. Germline values: CDR1 SNHLY, CDR2 FYNNEI. CDR3: CASSVREQFF. CDR3 in DNA: TGTGCCAGCAGTGTCCGCGAGCAGTTCTTC.

The chain has TRBV29-1 and TRBJ2-5; D is possibly TRBD1 or TRBD2 (6 bases each). CDR1 is SQVTM, CDR2 ANQGSEA, per germline. The CDR3 consists of 12 residues. V dropped 7 bases and J dropped 7 bases, with 16 bases sitting between them. In DNA, the CDR3 is TGCAGCGGTGAGGAGGGGGTTGGGACCCAGTACTTC. Translated: CSGEEGVGTQYF.

The CDR3 sequence: CAWSRGGQVGFTDTQYF. Written as DNA, the CDR3 is TGTGCCTGGAGTAGGGGGGGACAGGTGGGATTCACAGATACGCAGTATTTT. The chain carries TRBV30 and TRBJ2-3; tentatively, D is TRBD1 (8 bases). From germline, CDR1 is GTSNPN and CDR2 SVGIG (reference sequence). CDR3 length equals 17 residues. Trimming removed 2 bases from V and 2 bases from J, with 20 bases in between. The full variable domain, in which reference TRBV30 and TRBJ2-3 provide the parts outside the CDR3, is SQTIHQWPATLVQPVGSPLSLECTVEGTSNPNLYWYRQAAGRGLQLLFYSVGIGQISSEVPQNLSASRPQDRQFILSSKKLLLSDSGFYLCAWSRGGQVGFTDTQYFGPGTRLTVL.

This clone occurred a few times. The J gene is TRBJ1-4, the V gene TRBV7-2; unclear D gene. The V and J ends lost 0 bases and 5 bases respectively, with 7 bases between them. The germline gives CDR1 SGHTA, CDR2 FQGNSA. CDR3 length equals 14 residues. The CDR3 DNA is TGTGCCAGCAGCTTAGCGCTCTTAAATGAAAAACTGTTTTTT. It yields the protein CASSLALLNEKLFF.

This clone was seen a handful of times. The chain combines TRBV20-1 with TRBJ2-5, with D unclear. Per the germline V gene, CDR1 is DFQATT and CDR2 is SNEGSKA (reference sequence). Trimming removed 3 bases at V and 4 bases at J, with 6 bases between. This CDR3 region has 11 residues. This CDR3 is CSASRPETQYF. DNA for the CDR3: TGCAGTGCTAGTCGACCAGAGACCCAGTACTTC.

This chain joins TRBV5-6 and TRBJ2-1; D perhaps matches TRBD2 (6 bases). CDR1 is SGHDT and CDR2 is YYEEEE in the germline V gene. This CDR3 comprises 16 residues. With 0 bases removed from V and 7 bases from J, the gap between germline ends came to 17 bases. Here the CDR3 DNA reads TGTGCCAGCAGCTTGGGCGGGGTACTAGTTAGTAATGAGCAGTTCTTC. It translates to CASSLGGVLVSNEQFF.